A single sample gave rise to the 10 T cell receptor beta chains below, sequenced in a study of T cell responses to AZD1222 COVID-19 vaccine. Clones were read by immunoSEQ multiplex PCR, and TCRdb kept only the in-frame ones, dropping some. The sample records about 82,000 clones, approximately 90% being singletons. This sample comprised peripheral blood, obtained on day 0 of AZD1222 vaccination. These receptors were collected from an adult in good health.

V is TRBV7-9 and J is TRBJ1-2, with a tentative D call TRBD1 (5 bases). Per germline, CDR1 SEHNR and CDR2 FQNEAQ (reference sequence). With 1 base removed from V and 10 bases from J, the gap between germline ends came to 19 bases. The CDR3 is made up of 15 amino acids. The CDR3 bases are TGTGCCAGCAGCTTAGTGGATGCGGGGCCAGGAGACTACACCTTC. Translating it yields CASSLVDAGPGDYTF.

CDR3: CSVEAGGKNIQYF. CDR3 bases: TGCAGCGTTGAAGCGGGGGGCAAAAACATTCAGTACTTC. This chain joins TRBV29-1 and TRBJ2-4; 7 nucleotides line up with TRBD2. Germline V gene sequence: CDR1 SQVTM, CDR2 ANQGSEA. The CDR3 is 13 amino acids. V was pared by 1 base and J by 3 bases, with 0 bases of the junction left unmatched.

The rearrangement uses TRBV7-9 and TRBJ1-6, with D unclear. The germline V gene has CDR1 SEHNR and CDR2 FQNEAQ (reference sequence). The CDR3 runs to 14 residues. V was trimmed by 5 bases and J by 7 bases, leaving 12 bases between them. DNA of the CDR3: TGTGCCAGCAGCCCCTGGGGATCCAATTCACCCCTCCACTTT. This codes for CASSPWGSNSPLHF.

This clone was observed once. This chain links TRBV11-3 with TRBJ1-1; D ambiguous. Trimming removed 0 bases from V and 11 bases from J, with 13 bases in between. The CDR3 covers 13 residues. Per the germline V gene, CDR1 is SGHNT and CDR2 is YENEEA. The CDR3 bases are TGTGCCAGCAGCTTAGATTTCGCCGGGGATGCTTTCTTT. It specifies CASSLDFAGDAFF.

The rearrangement uses TRBV7-2 and TRBJ2-5; 9 nucleotides align to TRBD1. CDR1 and CDR2 (germline): SGHTA, FQGNSA. Trimming removed 5 bases from V and 5 bases from J; junction bases left unmatched: 9. The CDR3 has 15 residues. CDR3 in amino acids: CASSAHRGLSETQYF. The CDR3 coding sequence is TGTGCCAGCAGCGCTCACAGGGGGCTGTCCGAGACCCAGTACTTC.

This sequence joins TRBV4-1 and TRBJ2-3; TRBD2 aligns across 11 bases. Germline V gene data show CDR1 as MGHRA and CDR2 as YSYEKL. J was trimmed by 6 bases and V by 3 bases; bases with no gene match: 2. The CDR3 totals 14 residues. The CDR3 loop is CASSQGLAADTQYF. The CDR3, as DNA: TGCGCCAGCAGCCAGGGACTAGCGGCCGATACGCAGTATTTT.

This chain joins TRBV5-1 and TRBJ2-1, with 7 bases identical to TRBD1. Germline V gene data show CDR1 as SGHRS and CDR2 as YFSETQ. There are 13 residues in the CDR3. V was clipped by 3 bases and J by 6 bases; unmatched bases: 3. The CDR3 region is CASSSGQANEQFF. In nucleotides, the CDR3 is TGCGCCAGCAGCTCCGGACAGGCCAATGAGCAGTTCTTC.

This chain links TRBV6-1 with TRBJ1-5; D gene ambiguous. Germline V gene lookup returns CDR1 MNHNS and CDR2 SASEGT. With 3 bases removed from V and 6 bases from J, the gap between germline ends came to 12 bases. The CDR3 totals 14 residues. Here the CDR3 reads CASSDPGRSQPQHF. The DNA for the CDR3 is TGTGCCAGCAGTGACCCCGGAAGGAGTCAGCCCCAGCATTTT.

This clone was picked up one time. The chain couples TRBV5-1 to TRBJ1-1, with D unclear. CDR3 length equals 14 residues. V was clipped by 5 bases and J by 3 bases, with 14 bases between them. The germline V gene encodes CDR1 SGHRS and CDR2 YFSETQ. The CDR3 DNA is TGCGCCAGCAGTTTCGTCCCGAGGGACACTGAAGCTTTCTTT. This sequence encodes CASSFVPRDTEAFF.

The table lists this clone with a count of one. This chain links TRBV5-4 with TRBJ1-2; tentatively, D is TRBD1 (5 bases). The CDR3 runs to 15 residues. V was cut by 0 bases and J by 0 bases, with 9 bases left in between. Germline V gives CDR1 SGHNT, CDR2 YYREEE (reference sequence). The CDR3 is CASSLVGASNYGYTF. In nucleotides, the CDR3 is TGTGCCAGCAGCTTGGTCGGGGCTTCTAACTATGGCTACACCTTC. The variable domain in full, with the rest retrieved from reference TRBV5-4 and TRBJ1-2, is ETGVTQSPTHLIKTRGQQVTLRCSSQSGHNTVSWYQQALGQGPQFIFQYYREEENGRGNFPPRFSGLQFPNYSSELNVNALELDDSALYLCASSLVGASNYGYTFGSGTRLTVV.